This T cell receptor beta chain originates from a study of blood T cell repertoires in COVID-19. CDR1 and CDR2 (germline): MNHEY, SVGAGI. Trimming stripped 0 bases from V and 5 bases from J, with 10 bases between. The CDR3 consists of 15 residues. In the source study's methods: Reference gene primer amplification in the assay estimated nucleated cell counts. Sequencing was performed with immunoSEQ multiplex PCR; in TCRdb, only in-frame clones are kept and a portion is missing. D and trimming come from the DNA, and the V and J calls and clone size come from that table. The data contain some 200,000 clones, around 82% of them seen just once; the ten biggest clones take up about 5.5%.

The origin of this receptor is a woman aged 60-75 years with acute COVID-19. The J gene is TRBJ1-4, the V gene TRBV6-5; a possible D gene is TRBD1 (5 bases). The material sequenced was PBMCs or T cells enriched from blood (not recorded which). CDR3 sequence: CASSYSAGLNEKLFF. In DNA, the CDR3 is TGTGCCAGCAGTTACTCGGCAGGGTTAAATGAAAAACTGTTTTTT.